This TCR beta chain was identified in a study of blood T cell repertoires in COVID-19. Study-level information: Acute-phase and convalescent COVID-19 samples originated in the United States, Italy and Spain. T cells, B-cell-depleted T cells, or PBMCs provided the cDNA or gDNA that served as material.

V lost 3 bases, J lost 3 bases, and 2 bases stayed unmatched. The CDR3 sequence is 13 residues long. Germline V gene sequence: CDR1 KGHSH, CDR2 LQKENI. Under the authors' procedure: Reference gene primer amplification yielded estimated nucleated cell counts. Method: immunoSEQ multiplex PCR; TCRdb's copy keeps in-frame clones and lacks some. V, J and clone size were drawn from that table, and D and trimming were deduced from the DNA. The table includes roughly 300,000 clones, about 82% detected once. Sequences were obtained from peripheral blood. This chain uses TRBV18 with TRBJ2-7, with 7 bases matching TRBD1. The sequence came from a human donor in a cohort sampled during active COVID-19. CDR3 sequence reads: CASSPGQRYEQYF. CDR3 nucleotide sequence: TGTGCCAGCTCACCGGGACAGCGCTACGAGCAGTACTTC.